This T cell receptor beta chain was captured by sequencing in a study of T cells after yellow fever vaccination. The study's findings and limits: The appearance of a small share of clonotypes in both CD4 and CD8 compartments was observed.

TCRdb called the 5' RACE reads again in MiXCR, with one record for every CDR3 protein. Among some 130,000 distinct CDR3 sequences listed, 6.6% were seen once. This clonotype showed up many times. Antigen: not known. The J segment lost 6 bases and the V segment lost 3 bases, leaving 11 bases of the junction unmatched. The CDR3 covers 16 residues. Germline CDR1 reads SGDLS; CDR2 reads YYNGEE. The TCR was taken from a man younger than 45 who received the YFV17D yellow fever vaccine. V is TRBV9 and J is TRBJ2-2; 7 bases fit TRBD1. This material consisted of CD4+ T cells sorted from PBMCs, taken 10 days after the yellow fever booster vaccination. CDR3 amino acids: CASSAVSGQASGELFF. The CDR3 nucleotides are TGTGCCAGCAGCGCGGTCTCCGGACAGGCCTCCGGGGAGCTGTTTTTT.